The 23 T cell receptor beta chains presented below share a single source sample, sequenced in a study of cytomegalovirus exposure and HLA in healthy donors (dated by TCRdb to about 2017). Libraries were prepared through the immunoSEQ multiplex PCR assay. A mixture of 60 forward primers for TCR Vbeta segments and 13 reverse primers for TCR Jbeta segments was used in the multiplex PCR. Here the immuneACCESS table is served through TCRdb, limited to in-frame sequences with V and J called. Missing clones are a known gap in these copies; in checked studies unresolved V genes cover under half, and the rest lacks a known reason. This sample has 76,000 or so clones in its table, and around 70% of those were observed once. Of the sample, roughly a sixth is held by the ten largest clones. Material for sequencing was PBMCs. The receptors derive from a middle-aged woman in good health and CMV-seropositive.

The gene calls are TRBV7-8 and TRBJ2-7; 10 bases line up with TRBD1. The CDR3 is made up of 13 amino acids. V dropped 1 base and J dropped 9; count of bases not matched to a gene: 3. Germline CDR1 SGHVS, CDR2 FQNEAQ. CDR3 region: CASSLGTGGGQYF. In DNA form, the CDR3 reads TGTGCCAGCAGCTTAGGGACAGGGGGTGGGCAGTACTTC.

V and J are TRBV5-1 and TRBJ2-7; weak D call: TRBD1 (6 bases). With 3 bases removed from V and 7 bases from J, the gap between germline ends came to 17 bases. CDR1 and CDR2 from the germline V gene are SGHRS and YFSETQ. The CDR3 spans 14 residues. The CDR3 is CASSSSDSLGEQYF. The CDR3 DNA is TGCGCCAGCAGCTCCTCGGACAGTCTTGGGGAGCAGTACTTC.

The chain has TRBV28 and TRBJ2-7, with 9 bases aligning to TRBD1. CDR3 size: 13 residues. V lost 5 bases to trimming and J lost 6 bases; unmatched junction nucleotides: 5. Germline CDR1 reads MDHEN; CDR2 reads SYDVKM. CDR3 sequence reads: CASSPGQGGEQYF. CDR3 nucleotide sequence: TGTGCCAGCAGTCCGGGACAGGGTGGCGAGCAGTACTTC.

This clone was detected once. The V and J genes are TRBV7-2 and TRBJ1-1; unclear D gene. Trimming shortened V by 0 bases and J by 0 bases, and 8 bases separated the two germline ends. This CDR3 region has 15 residues. Germline V gene data show CDR1 as SGHTA and CDR2 as FQGNSA. In nucleotides, the CDR3 is TGTGCCAGCAGCTTAGCCGGGGTGATGAACACTGAAGCTTTCTTT. It is translated as CASSLAGVMNTEAFF.

The chain links TRBV9 to TRBJ2-6; the D is unclear. The CDR3 extends over 13 amino acids. The V end lost 5 bases, the J end lost 4 bases, and 7 bases lay between the germline ends. The germline CDR1 and CDR2 sequences are SGDLS and YYNGEE. CDR3 sequence reads: CASSTSGANVLTF. The CDR3 nucleotides are TGTGCCAGCAGTACGAGCGGGGCCAACGTCCTGACTTTC.

This clone was seen once. The rearrangement links TRBV2 to TRBJ1-4; D gene uncertain. V lost 4 bases to trimming and J lost 6 bases, with 9 bases between them. CDR1 SNHLY and CDR2 FYNNEI come from the germline V gene. There are 13 residues in the CDR3. CDR3 DNA sequence: TGTGCCAGCAGTGGGCAGTTTTATGAAAAACTGTTTTTT. It is translated as CASSGQFYEKLFF.

This chain links TRBV18 with TRBJ2-3, with no clear D. The CDR3 is 16 residues long. The V end was cut by 3 bases, the J end by 0 bases, with 13 bases between. CDR1 and CDR2 from the germline V gene are KGHSH and LQKENI. CDR3 region: CASSPLQVVSTDTQYF. The DNA for the CDR3 is TGTGCCAGCTCACCTCTGCAGGTAGTAAGCACAGATACGCAGTATTTT.

The chain combines TRBV5-6 with TRBJ2-1; TRBD2 agrees at 9 bases. The V and J ends lost 0 bases and 8 bases, in that order; junction bases with no gene match: 9. The CDR3 is 16 residues long. The V gene's germline CDR1 is SGHDT and CDR2 YYEEEE. DNA for the CDR3: TGTGCCAGCAGCTTGGTTTCTAGCGGGATAAGACATGAGCAGTTCTTC. Amino acids: CASSLVSSGIRHEQFF.

The chain joins TRBV2 to TRBJ1-6, with D possibly being TRBD1 (6 bases). V dropped 6 bases and J dropped 5 bases, with 11 bases sitting between them. This CDR3 comprises 14 residues. Germline V gives CDR1 SNHLY, CDR2 FYNNEI. The CDR3 bases are TGTGCCAGCAGCCCAGGGGTCAATAATTCACCCCTCCACTTT. Protein product: CASSPGVNNSPLHF.

The CDR3 nucleotides read TGTGCCAGCAATTGGTTGGGGGGAGACACTGAAGCTTTCTTT. Translation gives CASNWLGGDTEAFF. The chain couples TRBV2 to TRBJ1-1; tentative D call: TRBD1 (5 bases). The germline CDR1 and CDR2 sequences are SNHLY and FYNNEI. V lost 7 bases and J lost 3, with 15 bases in between. The CDR3 consists of 14 residues.

This clone has more than one count but fewer than ten. This chain links TRBV2 with TRBJ2-5; 11 bases line up with TRBD1. After removal of 6 bases from V and 5 bases from J, the junction contained 2 bases not matched to a gene. The CDR3 extends over 13 amino acids. Germline CDR1 reads SNHLY; CDR2 reads FYNNEI. CDR3 sequence (DNA): TGTGCCAGCAGAAGGGACAGGGGGGAGACCCAGTACTTC. Translation: CASRRDRGETQYF. The whole variable domain, remainder taken from reference TRBV2 and TRBJ2-5, is EPEVTQTPSHQVTQMGQEVILRCVPISNHLYFYWYRQILGQKVEFLVSFYNNEISEKSEIFDDQFSVERPDGSNFTLKIRSTKLEDSAMYFCASRRDRGETQYFGPGTRLLVL.

This chain connects TRBV4-1 to TRBJ1-1; a weak D match, TRBD1 (6 bases). This CDR3 has 15 amino acids. V dropped 0 bases and J dropped 8 bases, with 16 bases sitting between them. CDR1 MGHRA and CDR2 YSYEKL come from the germline V gene. The CDR3 region is CASSQESTGNLEAFF. The CDR3 nucleotides are TGCGCCAGCAGCCAAGAAAGTACAGGGAATTTAGAAGCTTTCTTT.

The V call is TRBV19, the J call TRBJ1-1; TRBD1 matches 8 bases. Germline CDR1 is LNHDA and CDR2 is SQIVND (reference sequence). The trim removed 6 bases at V and 3 bases at J, leaving 6 bases unmatched. The length of the CDR3 is 14 residues. The CDR3, as DNA: TGTGCCAGTAGGACAGGGGTTCTTGACACTGAAGCTTTCTTT. This sequence encodes CASRTGVLDTEAFF.

This chain connects TRBV14 to TRBJ1-2, with a possible D match to TRBD1 (6 bases). V lost 0 bases and J lost 8, with 16 bases in between. CDR1 and CDR2 (germline): SGHDN, FVKESK. The CDR3 consists of 15 residues. CDR3 in DNA: TGTGCCAGCAGCCAAGACTGGGGGGGGCTGGGAGGCTACACCTTC. It translates to CASSQDWGGLGGYTF.

This clone was found a few times. V gene TRBV4-3 combines with J gene TRBJ2-3; TRBD2 might be the D (5 bases). The V end lost 0 bases, the J end lost 2 bases, and 12 bases lay between the germline ends. The germline V gene has CDR1 LGHNA and CDR2 YSLEER. This CDR3 contains 16 residues. CDR3 nucleotide sequence: TGCGCCAGCAGCCAAGATGGGAGCGGATACACAGATACGCAGTATTTT. It specifies CASSQDGSGYTDTQYF.

V gene TRBV14 combines with J gene TRBJ1-1; possibly TRBD1 for D (5 bases). This CDR3 region has 15 residues. V gave up 3 bases and J gave up 4 bases, with 15 bases separating them. Germline V gene data show CDR1 as SGHDN and CDR2 as FVKESK. The CDR3 region has the DNA TGTGCCAGCAGCCACACGGGGGGGTTCGGCACTGAAGCTTTCTTT. It encodes CASSHTGGFGTEAFF.

The genes are TRBV6-5 and TRBJ2-1, with D perhaps TRBD1 (5 bases). This CDR3 comprises 15 residues. The V and J ends lost 6 bases and 1 base respectively, with 13 bases between them. CDR1 is MNHEY and CDR2 is SVGAGI in the germline V gene. CDR3 amino acids: CASRRTSWSYNEQFF. CDR3 coding DNA: TGTGCCAGCAGACGGACATCCTGGTCCTACAATGAGCAGTTCTTC.

The rearrangement joins TRBV28 to TRBJ1-3; 7 bases are shared with TRBD1. The CDR3 extends over 16 amino acids. The V segment lost 3 bases and the J segment 4 bases; nucleotides outside the gene matches: 9. Germline V CDR1 and CDR2: MDHEN, SYDVKM. CDR3 nucleotides: TGTGCCAGCAGTTTGCCCGGGACAGCTAAAGGAAACACCATATATTTT. It codes for CASSLPGTAKGNTIYF.

This chain joins TRBV7-2 and TRBJ2-5; tentatively, D is TRBD1 (5 bases). The CDR3 contains 14 residues. Germline assignment: CDR1 SGHTA and CDR2 FQGNSA. V was pared by 4 bases and J by 1 base, with 10 bases between. CDR3 coding DNA: TGTGCCAGCAGCTCTCAGGGTATCCAAGAGACCCAGTACTTC. This codes for CASSSQGIQETQYF.

In DNA, the CDR3 is TGTGCCAGCAGCGTAATGTCGGGATATGGCTACACCTTC. Its protein product is CASSVMSGYGYTF. The V and J genes are TRBV9 and TRBJ1-2, with unresolved D. V was pared by 1 base and J by 5 bases, with 9 bases between. CDR3 length equals 13 residues. Germline V gene lookup returns CDR1 SGDLS and CDR2 YYNGEE.

The V and J genes are TRBV7-2 and TRBJ2-7; D is undetermined. V lost 1 base, J lost 2 bases, and 6 bases lay in between. Germline CDR1 and CDR2: SGHTA and FQGNSA. This CDR3 has 13 amino acids. CDR3 in DNA: TGTGCCAGCAGCTTAGTCACGGCCTACGAGCAGTACTTC. Its translation: CASSLVTAYEQYF.

The chain combines TRBV28 with TRBJ1-2; D possibly corresponds to TRBD1 (6 bases). Trimming stripped 3 bases from V and 4 bases from J, with 12 bases between. This CDR3 is built from 14 residues. Germline CDR1 and CDR2: MDHEN and SYDVKM. DNA of the CDR3: TGTGCCAGCAGTTTTCGGGGAGGGGGCTATGGCTACACCTTC. Translating it yields CASSFRGGGYGYTF.

The gene calls are TRBV2 and TRBJ2-7, with 7 bases identical to TRBD2. Germline assignment: CDR1 SNHLY and CDR2 FYNNEI. The CDR3 is made up of 18 amino acids. V lost 6 bases, J lost 0 bases, and 17 bases stayed unmatched. The CDR3 DNA sequence: TGTGCCAGCAGGACCGGGACCCGGTCCGGGAGGAGCTCCTACGAGCAGTACTTC. It codes for CASRTGTRSGRSSYEQYF.